These 20 T cell receptor beta chains came from one sample sequenced in a study of technical replicates of blood from several donors listed by TCRdb under 2017. The library came from the immunoSEQ multiplex PCR assay. Imported from immuneACCESS, the table was reduced by TCRdb to in-frame sequences with V and J called. These copies leave out some clones; in studies compared against another copy, an unresolved V gene accounts for under half, and the cause of the remainder is not known. The sample records around 54,000 clones, roughly 95% of which are singletons. Under 0.45% of the sample is in the top ten clones. Input material: T cells isolated from PBMCs. The receptors derive from a human donor in good health.

The chain recombines TRBV4-3 with TRBJ2-1; D perhaps matches TRBD2 (6 bases). Germline V gene data show CDR1 as LGHNA and CDR2 as YSLEER. Trimming took off 0 bases at V and 3 bases at J, with 12 bases between the two ends. The CDR3 loop spans 16 amino acids. The CDR3 loop reads CASSQEGIGSYNEQFF. The CDR3 nucleotides are TGCGCCAGCAGCCAAGAAGGTATCGGGAGCTACAATGAGCAGTTCTTC.

V and J are TRBV7-3 and TRBJ1-1, with TRBD1 as a possible D gene (5 bases). This CDR3 has 14 residues. The V end was cut by 2 bases, the J end by 1 base, with 8 bases between. Germline V gene sequence: CDR1 SGHTA, CDR2 FQGTGA. CDR3 amino acids: CASSLGGKNTEAFF. The CDR3 nucleotides are TGTGCCAGCAGCTTAGGGGGGAAGAACACTGAAGCTTTCTTT. The full variable domain, completed using reference TRBV7-3 and TRBJ1-1, is GAGVSQTPSNKVTEKGKYVELRCDPISGHTALYWYRQSLGQGPEFLIYFQGTGAADDSGLPNDRFFAVRPEGSVSTLKIQRTERGDSAVYLCASSLGGKNTEAFFGQGTRLTVV.

V usage is TRBV9 and J usage is TRBJ1-1; possible D gene TRBD1, 5 bases. Germline CDR1 reads SGDLS; CDR2 reads YYNGEE. Trimming took 0 bases from V and 6 from J, leaving 15 bases between them. The CDR3 totals 15 residues. CDR3 coding DNA: TGTGCCAGCAGCGTAGCCGGACACCCGTTCCCTGAAGCTTTCTTT. This sequence encodes CASSVAGHPFPEAFF.

This clone was seen only once. The rearrangement joins TRBV27 to TRBJ2-5, with 10 bases that match TRBD1. V lost 9 bases to trimming and J lost 5 bases; unmatched junction nucleotides: 3. The CDR3 extends over 12 amino acids. Per germline, CDR1 MNHEY and CDR2 SMNVEV (reference sequence). Here the CDR3 reads CASTDRGETQYF. CDR3 sequence (DNA): TGTGCCAGTACGGACAGGGGGGAGACCCAGTACTTC.

In DNA form, the CDR3 reads TGTGCCAGCAGCTTGGAGGGTGGGCCCGGACTCCTGTACGAGCAGTACTTC. It specifies CASSLEGGPGLLYEQYF. V and J are TRBV5-8 and TRBJ2-7; possibly TRBD2 for D (5 bases). Trimming removed 0 bases at V and 4 bases at J, with 20 bases between. The V gene's germline CDR1 is SGHTS and CDR2 YDEGEE. The CDR3 is made up of 17 amino acids.

V usage is TRBV7-3 and J usage is TRBJ2-1; D not certain. Germline V lookup: CDR1 SGHTA, CDR2 FQGTGA. Trimming pared 2 bases from V and 5 bases from J, leaving 10 bases between. The CDR3 contains 14 residues. This CDR3 is CASSLPGQNNEQFF. CDR3 DNA sequence: TGTGCCAGCAGCTTACCTGGCCAGAACAATGAGCAGTTCTTC.

This chain connects TRBV6-6 to TRBJ1-2, with D possibly being TRBD1 (6 bases). Germline loops: CDR1 MNHNY, CDR2 SVGAGI (reference sequence). This CDR3 comprises 13 residues. The ends were cut back, 6 bases at V and 5 bases at J, with 13 bases in the middle. The CDR3 nucleotides are TGTGCCAGCAGACCGGACAGATATTATGGCTACACCTTC. Translating it yields CASRPDRYYGYTF.

This clone has only one observation. The CDR3, as DNA: TGTGCTAGTGGTTCCCGTGGAGAAATCTTAGGAAATACGCAGTATTTT. The encoded protein is CASGSRGEILGNTQYF. This chain uses TRBV12-5 with TRBJ2-3; no definite D call. Trimming took off 4 bases at V and 7 bases at J, with 21 bases between the two ends. This CDR3 is built from 16 residues. Looked up from germline, CDR1 is LGHNT and CDR2 is FRNRAP.

J is TRBJ1-5 and V is TRBV30, with D maybe TRBD1 (6 bases). Trimming took 0 bases from V and 11 from J, leaving 11 bases between them. The CDR3 consists of 12 residues. In germline, CDR1 is GTSNPN, CDR2 SVGIG (reference sequence). CDR3 DNA: TGTGCCTGGAGTGTGTTAGGGGGAGCCCAGCATTTT. Amino acids: CAWSVLGGAQHF.

The CDR3 loop is CASSVISGANVLTF. The CDR3 DNA sequence: TGTGCCAGCAGCGTCATTTCTGGGGCCAACGTCCTGACTTTC. This chain connects TRBV5-4 to TRBJ2-6; D remains unclear. CDR3 length: 14 residues. Trimming removed 4 bases at V and 1 base at J, with 6 bases between. CDR1 SGHNT and CDR2 YYREEE come from the germline V gene (reference sequence).

The chain employs TRBV5-6 and TRBJ1-1, with D possibly TRBD1 on 6 matching bases. The CDR3 covers 15 residues. Germline V gives CDR1 SGHDT, CDR2 YYEEEE. Trimming took 3 bases from V and 4 from J, leaving 16 bases between them. CDR3 bases: TGTGCCAGCAGCTCTAGACGGAACAGGGCCACTGAAGCTTTCTTT. Protein: CASSSRRNRATEAFF.

This chain's CDR3 is CASSSGSGYEQYF. DNA for the CDR3: TGCGCCAGCAGCTCAGGATCAGGCTACGAGCAGTACTTC. This rearrangement joins TRBV5-1 to TRBJ2-7, with D unresolved. V lost 3 bases and J lost 3, with 10 bases in between. The CDR3 extends over 13 amino acids. Germline CDR1 is SGHRS and CDR2 is YFSETQ.

This chain joins TRBV5-1 and TRBJ2-7, with D perhaps matching TRBD2 (8 bases). The germline CDR1 and CDR2 sequences are SGHRS and YFSETQ. Trimming removed 2 bases at V and 4 bases at J, with 13 bases between. This CDR3 spans 14 amino acids. The CDR3 coding sequence is TGCGCCAGCAGCTTACAGGGGACTAGTTACGAGCAGTACTTC. This codes for CASSLQGTSYEQYF.

The J gene is TRBJ2-1, the V gene TRBV9; the D gene is possibly TRBD2 (6 bases). Trimming stripped 2 bases from V and 10 bases from J, with 19 bases between. This CDR3 comprises 15 residues. The germline V gene encodes CDR1 SGDLS and CDR2 YYNGEE. In nucleotides, the CDR3 is TGTGCCAGCAGCGTCTCCGGGACTTTCTCCCCGGAGCAGTTCTTC. It translates to CASSVSGTFSPEQFF.

Here the CDR3 reads CSAGQGVSYEQYF. DNA for the CDR3: TGCAGCGCTGGACAGGGGGTGTCCTACGAGCAGTACTTC. The V gene is TRBV29-1, the J gene TRBJ2-7; the match to TRBD1 covers 10 bases. This CDR3 is built from 13 residues. Germline V lookup: CDR1 SQVTM, CDR2 ANQGSEA. After removal of 7 bases from V and 1 base from J, the junction contained 4 bases not matched to a gene.

The CDR3 DNA reads as TGTGCCAGCAGACCCGCAGGGGAGAGCTCCTACGAGCAGTACTTC. Protein product: CASRPAGESSYEQYF. This chain links TRBV6-6 with TRBJ2-7; D might be TRBD1 (6 bases). The germline V gene has CDR1 MNHNY and CDR2 SVGAGI (reference sequence). V gave up 6 bases and J gave up 0 bases, with 15 bases separating them. This CDR3 spans 15 amino acids.

CDR3 amino acids: CASSRQAYNEQFF. The CDR3 bases are TGTGCCAGCAGCCGACAGGCCTACAATGAGCAGTTCTTC. The genes are TRBV5-5 and TRBJ2-1; D may be TRBD1 (6 bases). The ends were cut back, 4 bases at V and 2 bases at J, with 7 bases in the middle. The CDR3 runs to 13 residues. The V gene's germline CDR1 is SGHKS and CDR2 YYEKEE (reference sequence).

The rearrangement joins TRBV28 to TRBJ2-1; 8 bases match TRBD1. With V trimmed by 6 bases and J by 4 bases, 5 bases remained unmatched. Germline-derived CDR1 and CDR2 are MDHEN and SYDVKM. This CDR3 has 14 residues. The CDR3 loop reads CASRPGTGYNEQFF. The CDR3 bases are TGTGCCAGCAGACCCGGGACAGGATACAATGAGCAGTTCTTC.

The chain employs TRBV27 and TRBJ1-2; 8 bases fit TRBD1. V lost 5 bases and J lost 4; bases outside the gene matches: 9. The CDR3 covers 15 residues. Germline V gene data show CDR1 as MNHEY and CDR2 as SMNVEV (reference sequence). This CDR3 is CASSIRTGISYGYTF. The CDR3 coding sequence is TGTGCCAGCAGTATACGGACAGGGATATCCTATGGCTACACCTTC.

The chain is built from TRBV28 and TRBJ2-7; 9 bases map to TRBD2. The CDR3 length is 17 residues. Germline V gene sequence: CDR1 MDHEN, CDR2 SYDVKM. The V segment lost 1 base and the J segment 1 base; nucleotides outside the gene matches: 8. Here the CDR3 DNA reads TGTGCCAGCAGTTTATTCCCGGGACTAGCCGGTTCCTACGAGCAGTACTTC. This translates into CASSLFPGLAGSYEQYF.